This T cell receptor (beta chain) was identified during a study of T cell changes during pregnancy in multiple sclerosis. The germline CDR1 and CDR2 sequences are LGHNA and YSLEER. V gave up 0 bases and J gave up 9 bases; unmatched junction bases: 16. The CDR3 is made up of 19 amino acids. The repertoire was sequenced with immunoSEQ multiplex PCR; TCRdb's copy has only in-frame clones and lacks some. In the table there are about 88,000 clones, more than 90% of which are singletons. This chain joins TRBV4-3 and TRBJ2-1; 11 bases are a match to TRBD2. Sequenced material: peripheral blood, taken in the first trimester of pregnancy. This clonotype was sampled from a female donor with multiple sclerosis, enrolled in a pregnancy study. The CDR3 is CASSQEIRRTSGRSVEQFF. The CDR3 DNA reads TGCGCCAGCAGCCAAGAGATTCGGCGAACTAGCGGGAGAAGTGTTGAGCAGTTCTTC.